The clone carrying this T cell receptor beta chain was detected ten times or more. The antigen remains undetermined. The record originates from a study of T-cell reconstitution after alpha-beta-depleted transplantation in children. General study findings and limits: Alpha-beta T cells present about two months after transplant were reported to originate from several hundred expanded graft clones.

Per germline, CDR1 SGHRS and CDR2 YFSETQ. Trimming cost V 0 bases and J 6 bases, with 7 bases left between them. There are 13 residues in the CDR3. The authors prepared the TCRbeta library with unique molecular identifiers. TCRdb called the PCR reads again in MiXCR, with one record for every CDR3 protein. The data contain under 850,000 distinct CDR3 sequences, approximately 14% of them singletons. This chain uses TRBV5-1 with TRBJ2-1; possible D gene TRBD2, 6 bases. This material consisted of PBMCs, taken before TCRalphabeta/CD19-depleted stem cell transplant. The TCR originated in a girl aged 2-15 years with congenital amegakaryocytic thrombocytopenia, due to receive a stem cell transplant. CDR3 residues: CASSLEGGNEQFF. In DNA form, the CDR3 reads TGCGCCAGCAGCTTGGAGGGAGGCAATGAGCAGTTCTTC.